These T cell receptor beta chains were read from a single sample in a study of blood T cell repertoires in COVID-19. Assay used: immunoSEQ multiplex PCR; TCRdb lists only in-frame clones, some missing. The sample holds around 450,000 clones; roughly 91% are singletons and the top ten take approximately 4.5%. Source material: peripheral blood. These receptors all stem from a woman in her thirties with acute or convalescent COVID-19. Both conserved end residues are part of each CDR3. The order of the fields is V gene, clone size, D gene, J gene, CDR3 protein. A D gene is named only where the DNA matches it firmly. Where a row states a size, it is once, few, many or the class of an expanded clone; other rows omit it.

TRBV5-6,few,.,TRBJ1-6,CASSPPGGVNSPLHF
TRBV4-1,.,TRBD2,TRBJ2-6,CASSRARGGQGAGANVLTF
TRBV4-2,.,.,TRBJ2-7,CASSQDPRQAEPPYEQYF
TRBV27,.,.,TRBJ1-1,CASSWGGHTEAFF
TRBV9,.,TRBD1,TRBJ1-2,CASTQGQNYGYTF
TRBV7-2,.,TRBD1,TRBJ1-5,CASGDRANQPQHF
TRBV5-1,few,.,TRBJ2-2,CASSLGQGSGELFF
TRBV7-9,.,TRBD1,TRBJ1-2,CASSKSRTDRGVMGYTF
TRBV5-4,.,TRBD1,TRBJ2-7,CASSSSGGAAPYF
TRBV19,.,TRBD2,TRBJ2-7,CASSIFGGAGYEQYF
TRBV2,.,TRBD1,TRBJ2-5,CASSEAGTGGGETQYF
TRBV5-4,.,TRBD1,TRBJ2-7,CASSSKDRVEYEQYF
TRBV5-1,.,TRBD1,TRBJ1-1,CASSFSQGGWTEAFF
TRBV10-1,.,.,TRBJ1-3,CASSRGSGNTIYF
TRBV27,.,TRBD2,TRBJ2-2,CASNLRSSGGATGELFF